This is a list of T cell receptor beta chains from one sample in a study of OX40 agonist ivuxolimab in advanced cancers. Only in-frame clones appear in the TCRdb table, and some are missing; sequencing was by immunoSEQ multiplex PCR. Found here are tens of thousands of clones, 81% of them singletons; the top ten hold 32%. This specimen was CD4+ or CD8+ T cells sorted from blood, taken in a trial of the OX40 agonist ivuxolimab. Every receptor here comes from an adult with an advanced solid tumor such as melanoma, head and neck, liver or kidney cancer. The CDR3 runs from the conserved cysteine through the conserved F or W. D genes are given only for firm matches. Size values are once, few and many counts, or a class for expanded clones, and some rows have none.

j_call | v_call | clone_size | d_call | cdr3_nt | cdr3_aa
TRBJ2-1 | TRBV9 | NA | NA | TGTGCCAGCAGCGTCCTTTACAATGAGCAGTTCTTC | CASSVLYNEQFF
TRBJ2-7 | TRBV10-3 | NA | TRBD1 | TGTGCCAGCGGGACAGGGGGTGAGCAGTACTTC | CASGTGGEQYF
TRBJ2-7 | TRBV5-4 | NA | NA | TGTGCCAGCAGCTTGGAACGCAGGGACTACGAGCAGTACTTC | CASSLERRDYEQYF
TRBJ2-7 | TRBV4-1 | NA | NA | TGCGCCAGCAGCCCGGGGGCGGGGTACGAGCAGTACTTC | CASSPGAGYEQYF
TRBJ1-2 | TRBV4-1 | NA | NA | TGCGCCAGCAGCCACGACACCCTCGGCCCCTATGGCTACACCTTC | CASSHDTLGPYGYTF
TRBJ2-1 | TRBV28 | NA | TRBD2 | TGTGCCAGCAGTTTATCCCTGACTAGCGGGACGTCCTACAATGAGCAGTTCTTC | CASSLSLTSGTSYNEQFF
TRBJ2-1 | TRBV28 | NA | NA | TGTGCCAGCAGTTTATCCCCCGTTGAGCAGTTCTTC | CASSLSPVEQFF
TRBJ2-2 | TRBV9 | NA | TRBD1 | TGTGCCAGCAGCGTTGGGGACAGCCTCACCGGGGAGCTGTTTTTT | CASSVGDSLTGELFF
TRBJ2-7 | TRBV4-2 | many | TRBD2 | TGTGCCAGCAGCCAAGCTAGCGGGGGCGGTGAGCAGTACTTC | CASSQASGGGEQYF
TRBJ1-1 | TRBV13 | once | NA | TGTGCCAGCACGCTAGGGGCTCTAAACACTGAAGCTTTCTTT | CASTLGALNTEAFF
TRBJ2-2 | TRBV7-9 | NA | NA | TGTGCCAGCAGCCCGCGTCGGGGAGCGAACACCGGGGAGCTGTTTTTT | CASSPRRGANTGELFF
TRBJ2-4 | TRBV2 | NA | NA | TGTGCCAAAAGGACAGCCAAAAACATTCAGTACTTC | CAKRTAKNIQYF
TRBJ2-3 | TRBV29-1 | NA | TRBD2 | TGCAGCGTCCTTAGCGGGAGGGCCTTCACAGATACGCAGTATTTT | CSVLSGRAFTDTQYF
TRBJ2-5 | TRBV5-1 | NA | TRBD2 | TGCGCCAGCAGCTTGGTCGGGGGGGCCGGGGAGACCCAGTACTTC | CASSLVGGAGETQYF
TRBJ2-7 | TRBV7-8 | NA | TRBD1 | TGTGCCAGCAGCTTAGAGGGGGCGGGTGGCTACGAGCAGTACTTC | CASSLEGAGGYEQYF
TRBJ2-7 | TRBV7-6 | NA | NA | TGTGCCAGCAGCTTAGCGTCGTCTAGCGCCTACGAGCAGTACTTC | CASSLASSSAYEQYF
TRBJ2-1 | TRBV19 | NA | TRBD2 | TGTGCCAGTACTAGCGGGGAAAGTTCCTACAATGAGCAGTTCTTC | CASTSGESSYNEQFF
TRBJ1-2 | TRBV4-1 | NA | NA | TGCGCCAGCAGCCCGGGCCCAGGGTGGGACTATGGCTACACCTTC | CASSPGPGWDYGYTF
TRBJ2-7 | TRBV4-2 | NA | NA | TGTGCCAGCAGCGTAACCCCCTTCGGCTGGGGCGAGCAGTACTTC | CASSVTPFGWGEQYF